Here is one T cell receptor (beta chain) with its context. The target antigen is unknown. Deep TCR-beta sequencing used DNA from uncultured naive and memory CD4+ T cells. This table comes from immunoSEQ multiplex PCR, and its TCRdb copy is limited to in-frame clones, with some not included. Among 60,000 to 85,000 clones, 85% to 95% were seen once, and the ten largest hold about 0.23%. This specimen comes from a study of CD4 T cells in relation to SARS-CoV-2 and coronaviruses. General study findings and limits: In roughly two thirds of donors, memory CD4+ clonotypes crossrecognized SARS-CoV-2 and at least one common cold coronavirus spike. Memory recall responses, not primary responses primed in culture, are what the assay detects.

Unexposed donor CD4+ T cells date from about 2011-2019, before the COVID-19 pandemic. Cryopreserved PBMCs were CD4-enriched, then split into naive and memory cells. This CDR3 region has 14 residues. V lost 3 bases to trimming and J lost 2 bases, with 11 bases between them. Germline CDR1 reads LNHNV; CDR2 reads YYDKDF (reference sequence). The sequence was obtained from a human donor in good health. The sample taken for sequencing was naive CD4+ T cells from PBMCs. Subset denoted: naive CD4+ T cells isolated by negative enrichment. This chain uses TRBV15 with TRBJ2-7, with D possibly being TRBD2 (6 bases). The CDR3 DNA reads as TGTGCCACCAGCAGTAGCGGAATTACCTACGAGCAGTACTTC. Its translation: CATSSSGITYEQYF. The full variable domain, its missing parts supplied by reference TRBV15 and TRBJ2-7, is DAMVIQNPRYQVTQFGKPVTLSCSQTLNHNVMYWYQQKSSQAPKLLFHYYDKDFNNEADTPDNFQSRRPNTSFCFLDIRSPGLGDTAMYLCATSSSGITYEQYFGPGTRLTVT.